This T cell receptor (beta chain) was obtained from a study of T cell responses to AZD1222 COVID-19 vaccine. Study-wide points: No day 14 peak samples; only post-peak repertoires were characterized.

Per germline, CDR1 MNHEY and CDR2 SVGAGI. This CDR3 is 16 amino acids long. V was pared by 4 bases and J by 3 bases, with 2 bases of the junction left unmatched. TCRdb's table, derived via immunoSEQ multiplex PCR, lists solely in-frame clones and lacks some. The data show some 100,000 clones, about 89% seen once. With regard to this clone: Its antigen is unidentified.

The chain couples TRBV6-5 to TRBJ2-1, with 14 positions matching TRBD2. The specimen comprised peripheral blood, sampled 28 days after the second AZD1222 dose. The sequence was obtained from an adult who received the AZD1222 COVID-19 vaccine. The CDR3 nucleotides are TGTGCCAGCAGTTGGGGACTAGCGGGGGTCTACAATGAGCAGTTCTTC. It specifies CASSWGLAGVYNEQFF.